The rows below give T cell receptor beta chains drawn from one sample of a study of blood T cell repertoires in COVID-19. Here immunoSEQ multiplex PCR was the method, and the copy in TCRdb shows in-frame clones only, minus some. The sample shows over 250,000 clones, around 87% of them seen only once. The sample comprised PBMCs or T cells enriched from blood (not recorded which). All receptors derive from a woman aged 25 to 39 who had recovered from COVID-19. Each CDR3 is given with its conserved first and last residue. Each record gives: V gene, J gene, clone size, D gene, CDR3 DNA, CDR3 protein. A D gene is named only where the DNA matches it firmly. Where a row states a size, it is once, few, many or the class of an expanded clone; other rows omit it.

TRBV19	TRBJ2-3	-	-	TGTGCCAGTAGGGCGGGTAGCACAGATACGCAGTATTTT	CASRAGSTDTQYF
TRBV28	TRBJ1-5	-	TRBD1	TGTGCCAGCAGTCCAGCTAGGGACAGGGACCCCCAGCATTTT	CASSPARDRDPQHF
TRBV7-9	TRBJ2-5	-	TRBD1	TGTGCCAGCAGCGACCTCCGGGACAGGGGAGAGACCCAGTACTTC	CASSDLRDRGETQYF
TRBV4-3	TRBJ1-4	few	TRBD1	TGCGCCAGCAGCCAAGAAGGAGGGGGCGAAAAACTGTTTTTT	CASSQEGGGEKLFF
TRBV30	TRBJ1-2	-	-	TGTGCCTGGAGCCGAAGCCTATATGGCTACACCTTC	CAWSRSLYGYTF
TRBV7-9	TRBJ2-2	few	TRBD2	TGTGCCAGCAGCCCCCTACGCGGGGGGTACACCGGGGAGCTGTTTTTT	CASSPLRGGYTGELFF
TRBV28	TRBJ1-5	-	-	TGTGCCAGCAGTCCCGATCGGTTCGGGGGGGCCCGCAATCAGCCCCAGCATTTT	CASSPDRFGGARNQPQHF
TRBV5-1	TRBJ2-1	-	TRBD2	TGCGCCAGCAGCTACGGACTAGCGGGGACCCCCAATGAGCAGTTCTTC	CASSYGLAGTPNEQFF
TRBV18	TRBJ1-6	-	TRBD1	TGTGCCAGCTCACCGGGACAGGGGATTAGCAATTCACCCCTCCACTTT	CASSPGQGISNSPLHF
TRBV6-1	TRBJ1-2	-	-	TGTGCCAGCAGTGACTATCCCAACGGTCTAAACTATGGCTACACCTTC	CASSDYPNGLNYGYTF
TRBV6-5	TRBJ1-1	-	TRBD1	TGTGCCAGCAGTTACTCGATGCAGGGGGCGAGCACTGAAGCTTTCTTT	CASSYSMQGASTEAFF
TRBV29-1	TRBJ1-3	-	TRBD1	TGCAGCGTTGGGCACGCACAGGGGGCAAGTAACACCATATATTTT	CSVGHAQGASNTIYF
TRBV9	TRBJ2-5	-	TRBD2	TGTGCCAGCAGCGTAGGAGCTAGCGGGGGGGCAGCGGAGACCCAGTACTTC	CASSVGASGGAAETQYF
TRBV5-1	TRBJ2-1	-	TRBD1	TGCGCCAGCAGTTTGACAGGGGTCAATGAGCAGTTCTTC	CASSLTGVNEQFF
TRBV5-1	TRBJ2-7	-	-	TGCGCCAGCAGCTTGGCCCAGGGACTGGAGTACGAGCAGTACTTC	CASSLAQGLEYEQYF
TRBV4-3	TRBJ1-2	-	-	TGCGCCAGCAGCCAAGATAGAGGGTTGCACTATGGCTACACCTTC	CASSQDRGLHYGYTF
TRBV19	TRBJ1-2	-	-	TGTGCCAGTAGTATTACCGAGTCGTATGGCTACACCTTC	CASSITESYGYTF
TRBV5-4	TRBJ2-5	-	TRBD1	TGTGCCAGCAGCTTGGGCGGGACAGGGACAGAGACCCAGTACTTC	CASSLGGTGTETQYF